The 18 T cell receptor beta chains below all came from one sample that was sequenced in a study of blood T cell repertoires in COVID-19. Repertoires were generated with immunoSEQ multiplex PCR, while TCRdb's copy carries only in-frame clones and drops some. This repertoire shows around 450,000 clones, about 90% found once; its top ten account for roughly 0.72%. Sequencing input: PBMCs or T cells enriched from blood (not recorded which). These TCRs come from a woman younger than 30 who had recovered from COVID-19.

This chain connects TRBV6-4 to TRBJ1-2, with D possibly TRBD1 on 6 matching bases. Trimming removed 6 bases at V and 8 bases at J, with 22 bases between. The CDR3 contains 15 residues. Germline CDR1 and CDR2: MRHNA and SNTAGT. CDR3 region: CASSPERGGGYGYTF. CDR3 in DNA: TGTGCCAGCAGCCCCGAAAGGGGGGGCGGATACGGCTACACCTTC.

V and J are TRBV5-5 and TRBJ2-1; D is ambiguous. V was shortened by 0 bases and J by 12 bases, with 16 bases between the two germline ends. CDR3 length equals 14 residues. Germline CDR1 SGHKS, CDR2 YYEKEE (reference sequence). CDR3 residues: CASSLDSAGKGQFF. Written as DNA, the CDR3 is TGTGCCAGCAGCTTGGATTCAGCAGGCAAAGGGCAGTTCTTC.

The DNA for the CDR3 is TGTGCCAGCAGCCATTCAGCGGGGACCACCTACAATGAGCAGTTCTTC. Protein sequence: CASSHSAGTTYNEQFF. The V gene is TRBV3-1 (or the pseudogene TRBV3-2), the J gene TRBJ2-1; 7 bases are a match to TRBD2. With 3 bases clipped from V and 2 bases from J, the junction kept 7 bases outside the gene matches. Germline values: CDR1 LGHDT, CDR2 YNNKEL (reference sequence). This CDR3 has 16 residues.

The V call is TRBV5-1, the J call TRBJ2-3; TRBD2 matches at 7 bases. The germline V gene has CDR1 SGHRS and CDR2 YFSETQ. This CDR3 is built from 16 residues. The V gene end was trimmed by 4 bases and the J gene end by 2 bases; junction bases not matched to a gene: 10. The CDR3 protein is CASSPKTSSHTDTQYF. The CDR3 nucleotides read TGCGCCAGCAGCCCGAAGACTAGCAGCCACACAGATACGCAGTATTTT.

This chain connects TRBV10-3 to TRBJ2-5; 8 bases align to TRBD2. Trimming at V came to 4 bases and at J to 3 bases, leaving 13 bases not matched to a gene. Per germline, CDR1 ENHRY and CDR2 SYGVKD. The CDR3 covers 17 residues. The chain's CDR3 is CAISGIDGGAGKETQYF. CDR3 sequence (DNA): TGTGCCATCAGTGGAATTGACGGGGGGGCCGGAAAAGAGACCCAGTACTTC.

The chain employs TRBV5-1 and TRBJ2-3; 9 nucleotides line up with TRBD1. The CDR3 contains 15 residues. Germline CDR1 reads SGHRS; CDR2 reads YFSETQ. With 7 bases clipped from V and 0 bases from J, the junction kept 6 bases outside the gene matches. The CDR3 nucleotides are TGCGCCAGCTCTTGGACAGGGGTAAGCACAGATACGCAGTATTTT. This sequence encodes CASSWTGVSTDTQYF.

J is TRBJ2-2 and V is TRBV21-1; the table gives TRBD2 as D, unverified against the DNA. TRBV21-1 counts as a pseudogene. The CDR3 is made up of 15 amino acids. Here the CDR3 reads CASSLLGSSTGELFF. Here the CDR3 DNA reads TGTGCCAGCAGTCTTCTTGGGAGCAGCACCGGGGAGCTGTTTTTT.

The V call is TRBV6-1, the J call TRBJ1-1, with D unresolved. The ends were cut back, 1 base at V and 5 bases at J, with 11 bases in the middle. From germline, CDR1 is MNHNS and CDR2 SASEGT. CDR3 length: 14 residues. The CDR3 protein is CASSEVGGGTEAFF. The CDR3 nucleotides read TGTGCCAGCAGTGAAGTGGGAGGTGGTACTGAAGCTTTCTTT.

The chain is built from TRBV30 and TRBJ2-3; TRBD2 matches 9 bases. Unmatched junction bases numbered 7, after V lost 1 base and J lost 5 bases. The CDR3 is 15 amino acids. CDR1 is GTSNPN and CDR2 is SVGIG in the germline V gene (reference sequence). This CDR3 reads CAWSDAGGLGDTQYF. The CDR3 coding sequence is TGTGCCTGGAGTGACGCGGGGGGGCTTGGAGATACGCAGTATTTT.

The chain joins TRBV14 to TRBJ1-6; D gene uncertain. The CDR3 is 13 amino acids. Germline CDR1 reads SGHDN; CDR2 reads FVKESK. With 2 bases removed from V and 7 bases from J, the gap between germline ends came to 6 bases. As DNA, the CDR3 is TGTGCCAGCAGCCAAACTACAAATTCACCCCTCCACTTT. This gives the protein CASSQTTNSPLHF.

As concerns this clone: A junction end diverges from the germline sequence, so it may reflect a read error. The rearrangement uses TRBV3-1 (or the pseudogene TRBV3-2) and TRBJ1-2; no definite D call. This CDR3 is built from 14 residues. Germline CDR1 is LGHDT and CDR2 is YNNKEL (reference sequence). This CDR3 reads CASSQEVREGGLSF. The CDR3, as DNA: TGTGCCAGCAGCCAAGAAGTGAGGGAAGGAGGGTTATCCTTC.

The rearrangement joins TRBV6-1 to TRBJ1-4; 9 nucleotides align to TRBD1. With 0 bases clipped from V and 8 bases from J, the junction kept 7 bases outside the gene matches. This CDR3 is 16 amino acids long. Germline V lookup: CDR1 MNHNS, CDR2 SASEGT. CDR3 in DNA: TGTGCCAGCAGTGAAGCAGGAGGGACAGGGAGGGAAAAACTGTTTTTT. Amino acid sequence: CASSEAGGTGREKLFF.

The gene calls are TRBV11-2 and TRBJ2-5; the D is unclear. Trimming pared 4 bases from V and 5 bases from J, leaving 11 bases between. This CDR3 is built from 13 residues. In germline, CDR1 is SGHAT, CDR2 FQNNGV. CDR3 nucleotide sequence: TGTGCCAGCAGCTCCCCCCTCGGGGAGACCCAGTACTTC. This translates into CASSSPLGETQYF.

The chain has TRBV27 and TRBJ1-6; D gene unclear. The CDR3 contains 15 residues. V lost 1 base and J lost 7, with 11 bases in between. The germline V gene encodes CDR1 MNHEY and CDR2 SMNVEV (reference sequence). The CDR3 here is CASSLLRAENSPLHF. The CDR3 nucleotides are TGTGCCAGCAGTTTATTGAGGGCGGAAAATTCACCCCTCCACTTT.

The chain links TRBV5-5 to TRBJ1-2, with D uncertain. This CDR3 has 14 residues. Germline V gene sequence: CDR1 SGHKS, CDR2 YYEKEE (reference sequence). V lost 0 bases to trimming and J lost 0 bases, with 6 bases between them. The DNA of the CDR3 is TGTGCCAGCAGCTTGGATACATCTAACTATGGCTACACCTTC. Translating gives CASSLDTSNYGYTF.

The rearrangement links TRBV3-1 (or the pseudogene TRBV3-2) to TRBJ1-2, with 7 bases lining up with TRBD1. The CDR3 sequence is 16 residues long. Trimming cost V 1 base and J 6 bases; bases outside gene matches: 11. Germline CDR1 is LGHDT and CDR2 is YNNKEL (reference sequence). CDR3 DNA: TGTGCCAGCAGCCAAGTGCCTCAGGGGGGCCCCAATGGCTACACCTTC. This codes for CASSQVPQGGPNGYTF.

The rearrangement joins TRBV10-1 to TRBJ2-7, with D possibly being TRBD1 (6 bases). The CDR3 extends over 15 amino acids. The V gene lost 3 bases and the J gene lost 2 bases, with 14 bases spanning the gap. The V gene's germline CDR1 is WNHNN and CDR2 SYGVQD (reference sequence). The CDR3 DNA sequence: TGCGCCAGCAGTGACTTCGGACAGCTCACCTACGAGCAGTACTTC. Translated: CASSDFGQLTYEQYF.

This chain connects TRBV24-1 to TRBJ2-1; 7 bases align to TRBD1. Germline loops: CDR1 KGHDR, CDR2 SFDVKD. The V and J ends lost 4 bases and 4 bases, in that order; junction bases with no gene match: 6. The CDR3 sequence is 15 residues long. The CDR3 is CATSDHRQGYNEQFF. For the CDR3, the DNA is TGTGCCACCAGTGACCATCGACAGGGTTACAATGAGCAGTTCTTC.